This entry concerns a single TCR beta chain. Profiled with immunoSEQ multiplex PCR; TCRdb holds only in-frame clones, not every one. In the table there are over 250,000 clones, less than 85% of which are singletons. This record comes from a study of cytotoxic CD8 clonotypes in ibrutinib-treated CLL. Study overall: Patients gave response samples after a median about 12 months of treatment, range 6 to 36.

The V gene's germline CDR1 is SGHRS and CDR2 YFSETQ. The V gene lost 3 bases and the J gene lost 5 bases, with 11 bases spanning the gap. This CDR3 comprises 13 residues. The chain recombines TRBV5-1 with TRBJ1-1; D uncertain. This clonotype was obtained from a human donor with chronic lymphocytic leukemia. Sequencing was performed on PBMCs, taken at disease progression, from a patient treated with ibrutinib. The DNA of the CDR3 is TGCGCCAGCAGCTCCCCAGGTGTGACTGAAGCTTTCTTT. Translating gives CASSSPGVTEAFF.